This T cell receptor (beta chain) was found in a study of blood T cells in healthy people across ages. Whole-study findings and limits: Per-million-T-cell TCR beta diversity fell roughly linearly with age. The donors' CMV status was not determined, possibly confounding changes in expanded clonotypes.

Germline assignment: CDR1 SQVTM and CDR2 ANQGSEA. This CDR3 has 13 residues. V was pared by 2 bases and J by 1 base, with 0 bases of the junction left unmatched. There are many counts of this clonotype. The antigen remains undetermined. Primed by a sample-barcoded 5' primer and a J-beta primer mix, a second PCR proceeded for 7 to 11 cycles. From the 5' RACE reads, TCRdb called clonotypes with MiXCR, one entry per CDR3 protein. The sample shows roughly 680,000 distinct CDR3 sequences, 52% of them seen only once. The chain joins TRBV29-1 to TRBJ2-3; the match to TRBD2 covers 7 bases. This sequence originates from a woman aged 80 or over in good health. Specimen: blood. For the CDR3, the DNA is TGCAGCGTTGAACGGGGGGGCACAGATACGCAGTATTTT. Amino acids: CSVERGGTDTQYF.